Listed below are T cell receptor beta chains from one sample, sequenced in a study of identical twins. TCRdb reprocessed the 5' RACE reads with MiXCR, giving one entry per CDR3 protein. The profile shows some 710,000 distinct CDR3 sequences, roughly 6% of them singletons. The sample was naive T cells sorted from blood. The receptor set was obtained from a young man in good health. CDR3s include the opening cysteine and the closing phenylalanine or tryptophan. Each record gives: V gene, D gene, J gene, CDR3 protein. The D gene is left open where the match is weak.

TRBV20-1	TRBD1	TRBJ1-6	CSARDPRQGLETLHF
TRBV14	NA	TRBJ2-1	CASSHRSPSYNEQFF
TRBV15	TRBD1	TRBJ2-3	CATSRDGTGVSDTQYF
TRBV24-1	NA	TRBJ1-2	CATSDFGGEGYTF
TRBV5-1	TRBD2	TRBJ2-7	CASSLAPGAGGYYEQYF
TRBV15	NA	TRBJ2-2	CATSKGGTPGELFF
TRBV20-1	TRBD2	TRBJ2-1	CSASRAGVEQFF
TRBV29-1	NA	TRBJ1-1	CSVVSRDRNTEAFF
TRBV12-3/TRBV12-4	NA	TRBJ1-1	CASTLRTGTEAFF
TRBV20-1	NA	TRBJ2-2	CSAKPENTGELFF
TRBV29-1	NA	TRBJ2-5	CSVGVDRVGETQYF
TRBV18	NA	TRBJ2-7	CASSPQTREQYF
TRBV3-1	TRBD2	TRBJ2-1	CASRSGRGSYNEQFF
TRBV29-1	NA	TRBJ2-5	CSVGVQDQETQYF
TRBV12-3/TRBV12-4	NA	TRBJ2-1	CASSLSAGSSYNEQFF
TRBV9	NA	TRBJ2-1	CASSVGYPSYNEQFF
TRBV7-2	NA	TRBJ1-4	CASSLVRGANEKLFF
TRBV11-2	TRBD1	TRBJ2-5	CASNDQGAQETQYF
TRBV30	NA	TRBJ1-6	CAWSVEGPLHF
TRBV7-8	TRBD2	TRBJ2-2	CASSNGLGRTGELFF
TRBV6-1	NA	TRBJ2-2	CASSEGKGDTGELFF
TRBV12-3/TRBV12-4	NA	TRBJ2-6	CASTPRFANSGANVLTF
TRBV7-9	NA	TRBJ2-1	CASSLAPANNNEQFF
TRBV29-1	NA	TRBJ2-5	CSVDVEETQYF
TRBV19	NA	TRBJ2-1	CASSIPGTTTHNEQFF
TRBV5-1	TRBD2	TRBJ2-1	CASSLRTSGNNEQFF
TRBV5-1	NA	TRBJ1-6	CASSPSGKDGSPLHF
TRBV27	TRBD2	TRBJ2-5	CASSLSTAGGRETQYF
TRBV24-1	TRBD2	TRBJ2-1	CATSDRGLAGVREQFF
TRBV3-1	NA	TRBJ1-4	CASSQASNNEKLFF
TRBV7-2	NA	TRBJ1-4	CASSLRWGGEKLFF
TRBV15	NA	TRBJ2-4	CATMGDVNIQYF
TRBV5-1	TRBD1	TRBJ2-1	CASSLERDRVVNEQFF
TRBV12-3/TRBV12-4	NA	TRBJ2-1	CASRHFDSPYNEQFF
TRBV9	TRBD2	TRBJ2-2	CASSSLAGGLAGELFF
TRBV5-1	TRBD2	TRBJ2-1	CASSRRPSGGAFLEQFF
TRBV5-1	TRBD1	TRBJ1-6	CASSLAEGANSPLHF
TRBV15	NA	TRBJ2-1	CATSRERRGGNEQFF
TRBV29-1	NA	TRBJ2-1	CSVRPGLASGTEQFF
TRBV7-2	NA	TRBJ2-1	CASSAPAGIPYNEQFF
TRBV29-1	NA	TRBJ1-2	CSVPEYREGGYTF